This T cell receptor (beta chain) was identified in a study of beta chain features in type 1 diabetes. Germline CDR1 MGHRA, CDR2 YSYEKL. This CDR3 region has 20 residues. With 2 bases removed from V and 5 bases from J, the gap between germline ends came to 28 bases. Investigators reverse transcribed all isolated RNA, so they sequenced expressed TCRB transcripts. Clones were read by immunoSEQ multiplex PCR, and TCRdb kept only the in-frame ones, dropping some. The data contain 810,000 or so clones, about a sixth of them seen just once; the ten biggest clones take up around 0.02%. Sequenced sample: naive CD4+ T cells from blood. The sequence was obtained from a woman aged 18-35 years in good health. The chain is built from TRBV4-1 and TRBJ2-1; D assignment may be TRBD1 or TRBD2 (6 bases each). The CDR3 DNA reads TGCGCCAGCAGCCAAAAGTACCCCGGAGGGGGGATACTTGGTAACAATGAGCAGTTCTTC. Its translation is CASSQKYPGGGILGNNEQFF.